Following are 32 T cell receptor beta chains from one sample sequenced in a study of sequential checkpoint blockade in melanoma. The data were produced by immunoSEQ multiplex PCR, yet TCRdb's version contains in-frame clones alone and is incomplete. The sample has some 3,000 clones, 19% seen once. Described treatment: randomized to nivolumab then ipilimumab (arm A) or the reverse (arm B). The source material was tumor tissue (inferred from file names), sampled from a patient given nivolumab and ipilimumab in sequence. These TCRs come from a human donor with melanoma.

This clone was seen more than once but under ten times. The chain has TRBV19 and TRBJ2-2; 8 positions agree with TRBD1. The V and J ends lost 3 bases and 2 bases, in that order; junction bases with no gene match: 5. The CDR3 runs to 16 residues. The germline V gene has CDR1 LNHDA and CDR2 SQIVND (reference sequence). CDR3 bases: TGTGCCAGTAGTATCCCGACAGGGGCAAACACCGGGGAGCTGTTTTTT. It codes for CASSIPTGANTGELFF.

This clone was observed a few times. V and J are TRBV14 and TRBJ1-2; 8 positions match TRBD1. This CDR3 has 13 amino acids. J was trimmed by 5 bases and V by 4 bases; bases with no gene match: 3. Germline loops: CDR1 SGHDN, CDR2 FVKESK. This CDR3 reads CASSPDRDYGYTF. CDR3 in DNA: TGTGCCAGCAGCCCGGACAGGGATTATGGCTACACCTTC.

The CDR3 DNA reads TGTGCCAGCTCAATGGGACTGAATGAAAAACTGTTTTTT. Protein: CASSMGLNEKLFF. The chain recombines TRBV18 with TRBJ1-4; possible D gene TRBD1, 5 bases. Trimming took 5 bases from V and 5 from J, leaving 9 bases between them. Germline-derived CDR1 and CDR2 are KGHSH and LQKENI. The CDR3 extends over 13 amino acids.

The CDR3 loop reads CASLGLAGQPQHF. DNA of the CDR3: TGTGCCAGCTTAGGACTCGCGGGTCAGCCCCAGCATTTT. The chain combines TRBV6-8 with TRBJ1-5, with D unresolved. The CDR3 consists of 13 residues. V dropped 8 bases and J dropped 6 bases, with 14 bases sitting between them. The germline V gene encodes CDR1 MNHGY and CDR2 SAAAGT.

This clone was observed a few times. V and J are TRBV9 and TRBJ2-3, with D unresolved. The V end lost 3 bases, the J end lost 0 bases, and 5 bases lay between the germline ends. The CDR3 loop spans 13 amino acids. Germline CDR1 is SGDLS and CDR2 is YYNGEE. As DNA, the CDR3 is TGTGCCAGCAGCGAGGACAGCACAGATACGCAGTATTTT. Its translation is CASSEDSTDTQYF.

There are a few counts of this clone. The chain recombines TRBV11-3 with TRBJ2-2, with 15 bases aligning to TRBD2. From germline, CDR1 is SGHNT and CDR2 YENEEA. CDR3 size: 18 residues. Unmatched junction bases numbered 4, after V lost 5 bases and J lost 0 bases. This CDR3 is CASSPRTSGGANTGELFF. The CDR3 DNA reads TGTGCCAGCAGCCCTCGGACTAGCGGGGGGGCGAACACCGGGGAGCTGTTTTTT.

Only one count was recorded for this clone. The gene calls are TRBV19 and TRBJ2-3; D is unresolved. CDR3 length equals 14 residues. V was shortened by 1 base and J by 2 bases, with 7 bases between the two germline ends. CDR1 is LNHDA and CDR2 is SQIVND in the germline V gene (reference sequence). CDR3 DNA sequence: TGTGCCAGTAGTATAGCCCGGGCCACAGATACGCAGTATTTT. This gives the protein CASSIARATDTQYF.

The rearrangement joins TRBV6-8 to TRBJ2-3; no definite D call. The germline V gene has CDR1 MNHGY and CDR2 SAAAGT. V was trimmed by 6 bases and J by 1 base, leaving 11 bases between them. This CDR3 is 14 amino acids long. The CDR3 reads CASSPIPGTDTQYF. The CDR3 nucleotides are TGTGCCAGCAGCCCAATTCCTGGCACAGATACGCAGTATTTT.

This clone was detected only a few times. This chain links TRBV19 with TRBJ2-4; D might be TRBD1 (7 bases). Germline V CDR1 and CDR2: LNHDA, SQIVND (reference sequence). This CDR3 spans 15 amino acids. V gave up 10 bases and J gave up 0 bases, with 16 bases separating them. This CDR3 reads CATFGGGEAKNIQYF. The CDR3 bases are TGTGCCACCTTCGGAGGGGGCGAAGCCAAAAACATTCAGTACTTC.

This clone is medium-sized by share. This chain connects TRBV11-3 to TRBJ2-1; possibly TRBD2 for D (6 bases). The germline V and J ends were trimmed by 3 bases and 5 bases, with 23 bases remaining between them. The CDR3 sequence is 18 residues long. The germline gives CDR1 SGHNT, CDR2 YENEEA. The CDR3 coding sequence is TGTGCCAGCAGCTTCGAGCAAAGAGGAACTGCGGGGAACAATGAGCAGTTCTTC. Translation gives CASSFEQRGTAGNNEQFF.

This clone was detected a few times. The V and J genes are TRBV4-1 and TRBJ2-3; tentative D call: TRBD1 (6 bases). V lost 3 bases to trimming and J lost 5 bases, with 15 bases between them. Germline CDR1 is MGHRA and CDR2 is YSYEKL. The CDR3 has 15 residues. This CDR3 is CASSHKTGWGDTQYF. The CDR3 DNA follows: TGCGCCAGCAGCCATAAGACAGGATGGGGAGATACGCAGTATTTT.

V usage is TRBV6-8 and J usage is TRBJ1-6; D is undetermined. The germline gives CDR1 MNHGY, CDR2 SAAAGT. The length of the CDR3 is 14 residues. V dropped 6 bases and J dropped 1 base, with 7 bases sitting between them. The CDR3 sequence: CASRAQSYNSPLHF. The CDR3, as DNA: TGTGCCAGCAGGGCACAGTCCTATAATTCACCCCTCCACTTT.

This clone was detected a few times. CDR3 sequence: CASSLGPRSYGYTF. CDR3 DNA sequence: TGTGCCAGCAGTTTAGGGCCCAGGTCTTATGGCTACACCTTC. The chain combines TRBV28 with TRBJ1-2; D ambiguous. The V end was cut by 2 bases, the J end by 5 bases, with 12 bases between. This CDR3 is built from 14 residues. Germline V gene lookup returns CDR1 MDHEN and CDR2 SYDVKM.

DNA of the CDR3: TGTGCCAGCAGCACTTTGGCCGGGACAGAAGTCTATGGCTACACCTTC. Protein: CASSTLAGTEVYGYTF. The chain is built from TRBV6-8 and TRBJ1-2, with 7 bases lining up with TRBD1. V was clipped by 6 bases and J by 4 bases; unmatched bases: 14. CDR3 length: 16 amino acids. Per germline, CDR1 MNHGY and CDR2 SAAAGT.

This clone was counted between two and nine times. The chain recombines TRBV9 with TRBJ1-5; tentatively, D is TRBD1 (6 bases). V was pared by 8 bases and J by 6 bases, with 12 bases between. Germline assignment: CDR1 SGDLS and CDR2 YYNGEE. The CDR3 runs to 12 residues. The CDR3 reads CASSGESQPQHF. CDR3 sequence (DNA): TGTGCCAGTTCAGGGGAGAGTCAGCCCCAGCATTTT.

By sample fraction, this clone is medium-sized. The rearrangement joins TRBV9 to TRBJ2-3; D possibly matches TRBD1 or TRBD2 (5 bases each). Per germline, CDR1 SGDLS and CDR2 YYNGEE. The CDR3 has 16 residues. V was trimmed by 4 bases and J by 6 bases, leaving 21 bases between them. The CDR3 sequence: CASSRIGTLTADTQYF. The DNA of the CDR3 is TGTGCCAGCAGCAGAATCGGGACCCTCACGGCGGATACGCAGTATTTT.

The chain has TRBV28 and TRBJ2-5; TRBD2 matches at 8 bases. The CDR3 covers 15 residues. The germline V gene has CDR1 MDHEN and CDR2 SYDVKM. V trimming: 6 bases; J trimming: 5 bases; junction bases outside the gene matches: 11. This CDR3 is CASRPQWGTRETQYF. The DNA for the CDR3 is TGTGCCAGCAGGCCTCAATGGGGGACTAGGGAGACCCAGTACTTC.

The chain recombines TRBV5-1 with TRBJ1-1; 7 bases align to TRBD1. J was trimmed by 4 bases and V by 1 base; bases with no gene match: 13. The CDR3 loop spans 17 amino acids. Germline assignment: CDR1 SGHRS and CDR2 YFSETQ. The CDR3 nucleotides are TGCGCCAGCAGCTTGATTCGAGGTAGGAGACAGGGCACTGAAGCTTTCTTT. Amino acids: CASSLIRGRRQGTEAFF.

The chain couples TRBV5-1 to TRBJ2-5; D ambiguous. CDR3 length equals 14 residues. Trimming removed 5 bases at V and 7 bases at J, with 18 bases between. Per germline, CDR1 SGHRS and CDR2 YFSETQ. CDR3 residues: CASSGAGAVGTQYF. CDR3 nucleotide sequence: TGCGCCAGCAGTGGTGCCGGAGCTGTCGGGACCCAGTACTTC.

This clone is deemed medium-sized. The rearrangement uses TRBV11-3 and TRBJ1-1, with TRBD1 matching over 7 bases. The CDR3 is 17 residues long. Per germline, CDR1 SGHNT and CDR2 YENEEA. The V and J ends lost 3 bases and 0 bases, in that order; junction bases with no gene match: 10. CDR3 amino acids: CASSFNAWTGVNTEAFF. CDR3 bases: TGTGCCAGCAGCTTCAATGCTTGGACAGGTGTGAACACTGAAGCTTTCTTT.

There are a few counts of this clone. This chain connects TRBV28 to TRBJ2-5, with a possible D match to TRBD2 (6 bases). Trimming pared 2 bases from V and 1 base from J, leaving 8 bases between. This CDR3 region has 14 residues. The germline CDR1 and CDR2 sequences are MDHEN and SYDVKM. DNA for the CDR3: TGTGCCAGCAGTTTACTAGCGATCCAAGAGACCCAGTACTTC. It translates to CASSLLAIQETQYF.

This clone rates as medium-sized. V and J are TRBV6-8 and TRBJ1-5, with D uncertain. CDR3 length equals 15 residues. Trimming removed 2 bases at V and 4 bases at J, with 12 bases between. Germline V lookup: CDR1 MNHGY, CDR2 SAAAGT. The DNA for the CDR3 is TGTGCCAGCAGTTACGCGCTAGGGAGAAATCAGCCCCAGCATTTT. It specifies CASSYALGRNQPQHF.

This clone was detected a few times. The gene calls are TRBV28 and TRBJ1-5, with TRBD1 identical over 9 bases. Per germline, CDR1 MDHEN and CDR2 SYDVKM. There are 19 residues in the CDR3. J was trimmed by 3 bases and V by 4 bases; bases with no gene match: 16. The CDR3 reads CASSSTGGWEPWINQPQHF. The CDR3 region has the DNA TGTGCCAGCAGTTCGACAGGGGGTTGGGAACCGTGGATCAATCAGCCCCAGCATTTT.

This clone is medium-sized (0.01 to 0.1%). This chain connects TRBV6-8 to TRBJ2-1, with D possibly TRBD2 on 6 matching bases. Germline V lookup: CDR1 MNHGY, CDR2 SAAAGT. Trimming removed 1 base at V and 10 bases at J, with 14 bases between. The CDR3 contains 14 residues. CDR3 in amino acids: CASSYLADPGEQFF. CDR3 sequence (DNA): TGTGCCAGCAGTTACTTAGCGGACCCGGGGGAGCAGTTCTTC.

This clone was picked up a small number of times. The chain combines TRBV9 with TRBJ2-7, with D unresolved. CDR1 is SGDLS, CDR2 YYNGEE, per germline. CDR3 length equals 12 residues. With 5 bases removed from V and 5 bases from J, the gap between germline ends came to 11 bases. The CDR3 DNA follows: TGTGCCAGCAGTAAACAGATCAACGAGCAGTACTTC. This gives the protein CASSKQINEQYF. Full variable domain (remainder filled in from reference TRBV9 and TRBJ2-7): DSGVTQTPKHLITATGQRVTLRCSPRSGDLSVYWYQQSLDQGLQFLIQYYNGEERAKGNILERFSAQQFPDLHSELNLSSLELGDSALYFCASSKQINEQYFGPGTRLTVT.

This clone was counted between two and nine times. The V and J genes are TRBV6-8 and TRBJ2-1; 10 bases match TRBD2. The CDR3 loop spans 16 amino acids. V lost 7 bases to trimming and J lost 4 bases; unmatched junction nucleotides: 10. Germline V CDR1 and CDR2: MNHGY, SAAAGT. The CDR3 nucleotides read TGTGCCAGCATCAAGGTAGCGGGGGGTCCTTACAATGAGCAGTTCTTC. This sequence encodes CASIKVAGGPYNEQFF.

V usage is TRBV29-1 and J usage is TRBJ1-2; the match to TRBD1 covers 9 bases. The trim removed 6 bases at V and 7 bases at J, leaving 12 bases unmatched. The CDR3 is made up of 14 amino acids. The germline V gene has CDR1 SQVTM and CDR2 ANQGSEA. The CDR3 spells CSVPEGGTGPGYTF. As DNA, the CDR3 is TGCAGCGTGCCCGAAGGGGGGACAGGGCCTGGCTACACCTTC.

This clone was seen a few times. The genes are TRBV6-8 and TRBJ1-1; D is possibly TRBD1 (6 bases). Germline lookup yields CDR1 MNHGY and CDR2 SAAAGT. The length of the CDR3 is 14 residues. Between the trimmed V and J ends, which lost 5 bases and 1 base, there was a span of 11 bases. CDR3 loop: CASSELTGNTEAFF. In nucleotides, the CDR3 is TGTGCCAGCAGTGAGCTGACAGGGAACACTGAAGCTTTCTTT.

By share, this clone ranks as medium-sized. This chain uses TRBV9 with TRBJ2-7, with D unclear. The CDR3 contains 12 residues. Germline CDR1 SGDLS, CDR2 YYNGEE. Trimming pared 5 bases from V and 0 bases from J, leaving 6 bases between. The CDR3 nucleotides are TGTGCCAGCAGGCAGTACTCCTACGAGCAGTACTTC. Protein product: CASRQYSYEQYF.

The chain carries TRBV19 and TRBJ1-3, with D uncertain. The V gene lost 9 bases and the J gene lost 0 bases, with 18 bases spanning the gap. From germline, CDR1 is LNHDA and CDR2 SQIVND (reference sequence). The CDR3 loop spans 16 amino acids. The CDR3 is CASTYRTADSGNTIYF. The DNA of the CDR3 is TGTGCCAGCACGTATCGGACTGCAGACTCTGGAAACACCATATATTTT.

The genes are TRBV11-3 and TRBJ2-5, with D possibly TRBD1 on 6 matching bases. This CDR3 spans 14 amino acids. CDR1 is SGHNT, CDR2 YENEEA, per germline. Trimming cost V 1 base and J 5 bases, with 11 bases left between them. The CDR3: CASSLGSGAETQYF. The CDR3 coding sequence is TGTGCCAGCAGCTTAGGGTCAGGGGCGGAGACCCAGTACTTC.

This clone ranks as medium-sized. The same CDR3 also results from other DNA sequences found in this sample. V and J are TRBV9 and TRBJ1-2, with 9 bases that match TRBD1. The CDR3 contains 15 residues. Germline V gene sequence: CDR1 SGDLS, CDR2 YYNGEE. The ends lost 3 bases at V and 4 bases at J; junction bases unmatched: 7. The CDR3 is CASSAGDRVSYGYTF. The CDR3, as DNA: TGTGCCAGCAGCGCGGGGGACAGGGTCTCCTATGGCTACACCTTC.